This record covers a single TCR beta chain. These data belong to a study of shared clonotypes between healthy human individuals. Profiled with immunoSEQ multiplex PCR; TCRdb holds only in-frame clones, not every one. The sample comprises 600,000 to 750,000 clones, less than 95% of which are singletons, and about 33% rests with the top ten. The CDR3 spans 14 residues. The V gene's germline CDR1 is SGHNT and CDR2 YYREEE (reference sequence). Germline trimming cut 3 bases from V and 5 bases from J; bases unmatched to any gene: 8. The chain has TRBV5-4 and TRBJ2-7; 7 bases are shared with TRBD2. Specimen: memory CD8+ T cells from PBMCs. Subset in this sample: CD45RO+ cells pooled with CCR7-negative TemRA cells. This TCR was sampled from a man between 18 and 35 years old in good health. Some clones in this sample may be carry-over from other donors' samples. The CDR3 reads CASSYNGLVHEQYF. CDR3 coding DNA: TGTGCCAGCAGCTATAACGGACTAGTCCACGAGCAGTACTTC.